The present entry profiles one T cell receptor (beta chain) with its context. The data originate from a study of blood T cell repertoires in COVID-19. Under the authors' procedure: Estimation of nucleated cell counts was performed using reference gene primer amplification. This table comes from immunoSEQ multiplex PCR, and its TCRdb copy is limited to in-frame clones, with some not included. The V and J calls and clone size come from that table; D and trimming were worked out from the DNA. The repertoire has approximately 280,000 clones, about 85% of them found once; the top ten carry 2.5%. The V end lost 2 bases, the J end lost 7 bases, and 16 bases lay between the germline ends. This CDR3 is built from 15 residues. The germline gives CDR1 SGHRS, CDR2 YFSETQ. The age range of participants was 18 to 89 years, with residence in around 22 US areas. Recovery meant two consecutive negative NP/OP PCR tests, professional clearance, or resolved symptoms.

Sequenced: PBMCs or T cells enriched from blood (not recorded which). The TCR originated in a woman between 50 and 59 years old who had recovered from COVID-19. The V call is TRBV5-1, the J call TRBJ2-1; tentatively, D is TRBD2 (5 bases). The CDR3 loop is CASSFSEAGRNEQFF. The CDR3 nucleotides read TGCGCCAGCAGCTTTTCAGAGGCGGGTCGGAATGAGCAGTTCTTC. Full variable domain (remainder filled in from reference TRBV5-1 and TRBJ2-1): KAGVTQTPRYLIKTRGQQVTLSCSPISGHRSVSWYQQTPGQGLQFLFEYFSETQRNKGNFPGRFSGRQFSNSRSEMNVSTLELGDSALYLCASSFSEAGRNEQFFGPGTRLTVL.